A single sample is the source of the 21 T cell receptor beta chains below, sequenced in a study of T cell changes during pregnancy in multiple sclerosis. Produced via immunoSEQ multiplex PCR; TCRdb's table is partial and in-frame only. The sample lists about 61,000 clones, 70% to 90% occurring once. The material was peripheral blood, obtained in the first trimester of pregnancy. The receptors come from a female donor in good health, enrolled as a control in a pregnancy study.

The chain links TRBV5-4 to TRBJ1-1; D gene unclear. The germline CDR1 and CDR2 sequences are SGHNT and YYREEE (reference sequence). The CDR3 is 13 amino acids. The ends were cut back, 0 bases at V and 6 bases at J, with 9 bases in the middle. The CDR3 nucleotides read TGTGCCAGCAGCTTGGGAGGGTCGGCTGAAGCTTTCTTT. It codes for CASSLGGSAEAFF.

V is TRBV7-2 and J is TRBJ2-7; 10 bases match TRBD2. Germline CDR1 and CDR2: SGHTA and FQGNSA. V lost 0 bases to trimming and J lost 1 base; unmatched junction nucleotides: 12. The CDR3 consists of 19 residues. CDR3 loop: CASSLATLGGLAASYEQYF. The CDR3 region has the DNA TGTGCCAGCAGCTTAGCTACCCTTGGCGGACTAGCGGCATCCTACGAGCAGTACTTC.

The J gene is TRBJ2-5, the V gene TRBV5-1, with D possibly matching TRBD2 (6 bases). Germline V gene data show CDR1 as SGHRS and CDR2 as YFSETQ. V lost 2 bases and J 2 bases, leaving 10 bases between the germline ends. The CDR3 contains 14 residues. As DNA, the CDR3 is TGCGCCAGCAGCTTAAGCGGACTACAAGAGACCCAGTACTTC. It is translated as CASSLSGLQETQYF.

The gene calls are TRBV5-6 and TRBJ1-4, with TRBD1 matching 7 bases. There are 15 residues in the CDR3. The ends lost 3 bases at V and 2 bases at J; junction bases unmatched: 4. CDR1 and CDR2 from the germline V gene are SGHDT and YYEEEE. CDR3 amino acids: CASSYATGTNEKLFF. In DNA form, the CDR3 reads TGTGCCAGCAGCTACGCGACAGGGACTAATGAAAAACTGTTTTTT.

This chain uses TRBV2 with TRBJ2-7, with D tentatively TRBD1 (6 bases). This CDR3 has 13 amino acids. V was cut by 0 bases and J by 7 bases, with 10 bases left in between. Germline CDR1 SNHLY, CDR2 FYNNEI. In DNA form, the CDR3 reads TGTGCCAGCAGTGAAGCGACAGGCCGGGAGCAGTACTTC. Translation: CASSEATGREQYF.

V and J are TRBV7-3 and TRBJ2-3; D possibly corresponds to TRBD2 (5 bases). Trimming pared 5 bases from V and 4 bases from J, leaving 13 bases between. This CDR3 region has 14 residues. Per the germline V gene, CDR1 is SGHTA and CDR2 is FQGTGA. The CDR3 nucleotides are TGTGCCAGCAGCCCTGGTAGTAGCGCAGATACGCAGTATTTT. Encoded protein: CASSPGSSADTQYF.

V and J are TRBV5-1 and TRBJ1-1, with 8 bases fitting TRBD1. The germline V gene encodes CDR1 SGHRS and CDR2 YFSETQ. V shed 3 bases and J 1 base; nucleotides not matched to a gene: 5. CDR3 length equals 15 residues. CDR3 nucleotide sequence: TGCGCCAGCAGCTATGGACAGGGAGCGAACACTGAAGCTTTCTTT. Its translation is CASSYGQGANTEAFF.

V and J are TRBV21-1 and TRBJ2-1; the table's D call, TRBD2, has no DNA check behind it. TRBV21-1 is designated a pseudogene. The CDR3 is made up of 15 amino acids. The CDR3 sequence: CASSLRDYIYNEQFF. The CDR3 bases are TGTGCCAGCAGCCTCCGGGACTACATCTACAATGAGCAGTTCTTC.

The chain carries TRBV27 and TRBJ2-1, with 10 bases fitting TRBD2. CDR1 and CDR2 (germline): MNHEY, SMNVEV (reference sequence). The CDR3 contains 18 residues. V lost 5 bases and J lost 4; bases outside the gene matches: 14. CDR3 nucleotides: TGTGCCAGCAGTACCCGACAGACTACTAGCGGGGAGTACAATGAGCAGTTCTTC. It yields the protein CASSTRQTTSGEYNEQFF.

The V gene is TRBV5-5, the J gene TRBJ2-2; D perhaps matches TRBD1 (6 bases). The length of the CDR3 is 20 residues. The V end was cut by 2 bases, the J end by 6 bases, with 29 bases between. The germline V gene encodes CDR1 SGHKS and CDR2 YYEKEE (reference sequence). The CDR3 DNA is TGTGCCAGCAGCTTCTTGACCTCCGGAGACAGGATCCTCAGCCCCGGGGAGCTGTTTTTT. The encoded protein is CASSFLTSGDRILSPGELFF.

This chain connects TRBV7-9 to TRBJ1-5, with D uncertain. The CDR3 is made up of 16 amino acids. With 1 base removed from V and 2 bases from J, the gap between germline ends came to 12 bases. CDR1 is SEHNR and CDR2 is FQNEAQ in the germline V gene (reference sequence). CDR3 amino acids: CASSLELNGRNQPQHF. The CDR3 nucleotides read TGTGCCAGCAGCTTAGAGTTGAATGGGCGCAATCAGCCCCAGCATTTT. Drawing the rest from reference TRBV7-9 and TRBJ1-5, the complete variable domain is DTGVSQNPRHKITKRGQNVTFRCDPISEHNRLYWYRQTLGQGPEFLTYFQNEAQLEKSRLLSDRFSAERPKGSFSTLEIQRTEQGDSAMYLCASSLELNGRNQPQHFGDGTRLSIL.

V and J are TRBV15 and TRBJ2-7; D unresolved. Trimming shortened V by 0 bases and J by 3 bases, and 9 bases separated the two germline ends. Per the germline V gene, CDR1 is LNHNV and CDR2 is YYDKDF (reference sequence). The CDR3 contains 14 residues. The CDR3 DNA sequence: TGTGCCACCAGCAGAGACAGCAACTACTACGAGCAGTACTTC. Translated, it gives CATSRDSNYYEQYF.

The chain couples TRBV11-2 to TRBJ2-7; D perhaps matches TRBD1 (6 bases). The CDR3 length is 13 residues. The V gene lost 7 bases and the J gene lost 1 base, with 11 bases spanning the gap. Germline V gene data show CDR1 as SGHAT and CDR2 as FQNNGV. The CDR3, as DNA: TGTGCCAGCAACAACAGGGAATCCTACGAGCAGTACTTC. This sequence encodes CASNNRESYEQYF.

This chain links TRBV6-5 with TRBJ2-5; 7 nucleotides align to TRBD2. Germline assignment: CDR1 MNHEY and CDR2 SVGAGI. The length of the CDR3 is 13 residues. The trim removed 4 bases at V and 5 bases at J, leaving 4 bases unmatched. DNA of the CDR3: TGTGCCAGCAGTTCGGGAGGCTACGAGACCCAGTACTTC. It translates to CASSSGGYETQYF.

V usage is TRBV4-3 and J usage is TRBJ2-1; a weak D match, TRBD2 (6 bases). CDR3 length: 16 amino acids. Per germline, CDR1 LGHNA and CDR2 YSLEER. The V end was cut by 0 bases, the J end by 0 bases, with 9 bases between. The CDR3 bases are TGCGCCAGCAGCCAAGATGACGGGAGCTCCTACAATGAGCAGTTCTTC. Translation gives CASSQDDGSSYNEQFF.

For the CDR3, the DNA is TGTGCCAGCAGCTTTCTACAGGGGACCTACGAGCAGTACTTC. It yields the protein CASSFLQGTYEQYF. The rearrangement links TRBV11-2 to TRBJ2-7, with 7 positions matching TRBD1. The CDR3 extends over 14 amino acids. V lost 3 bases, J lost 2 bases, and 4 bases stayed unmatched. Germline loops: CDR1 SGHAT, CDR2 FQNNGV.

V and J are TRBV11-2 and TRBJ1-1, with D unresolved. The germline V gene encodes CDR1 SGHAT and CDR2 FQNNGV. CDR3 length equals 13 residues. The V end was cut by 0 bases, the J end by 2 bases, with 4 bases between. DNA of the CDR3: TGTGCCAGCAGCTTAGATAGAAACACTGAAGCTTTCTTT. This translates into CASSLDRNTEAFF.

This clone was detected a few times. The chain uses TRBV19 and TRBJ2-7; 7 bases fit TRBD1. The trim removed 5 bases at V and 0 bases at J, leaving 7 bases unmatched. This CDR3 spans 15 amino acids. Germline CDR1 is LNHDA and CDR2 is SQIVND (reference sequence). DNA of the CDR3: TGTGCCAGTAGTTTCACAGGGGCCGCCTCCTACGAGCAGTACTTC. Its translation: CASSFTGAASYEQYF.

The chain combines TRBV9 with TRBJ1-5; tentative D call: TRBD1 (6 bases). The length of the CDR3 is 13 residues. CDR1 is SGDLS and CDR2 is YYNGEE in the germline V gene. V was trimmed by 3 bases and J by 9 bases, leaving 13 bases between them. CDR3 nucleotides: TGTGCCAGCAGCGCGGGGGGGGGCAGGCCCCAGCATTTT. Translated, it gives CASSAGGGRPQHF.

The chain has TRBV4-1 and TRBJ1-1; no reliable D call. V gave up 2 bases and J gave up 1 base, with 8 bases separating them. The CDR3 totals 14 residues. CDR1 and CDR2 from the germline V gene are MGHRA and YSYEKL. The CDR3 DNA reads as TGCGCCAGCAGCCAATTGGGCAGGAACACTGAAGCTTTCTTT. Its protein is CASSQLGRNTEAFF.

This chain uses TRBV5-4 with TRBJ2-1; maybe TRBD2 (6 bases). The CDR3 length is 15 residues. Germline assignment: CDR1 SGHNT and CDR2 YYREEE (reference sequence). Trimming shortened V by 4 bases and J by 8 bases, and 19 bases separated the two germline ends. CDR3 amino acids: CASSRPGLLFDEQFF. DNA for the CDR3: TGTGCCAGCAGCCGGCCGGGACTTCTCTTTGATGAGCAGTTCTTC.